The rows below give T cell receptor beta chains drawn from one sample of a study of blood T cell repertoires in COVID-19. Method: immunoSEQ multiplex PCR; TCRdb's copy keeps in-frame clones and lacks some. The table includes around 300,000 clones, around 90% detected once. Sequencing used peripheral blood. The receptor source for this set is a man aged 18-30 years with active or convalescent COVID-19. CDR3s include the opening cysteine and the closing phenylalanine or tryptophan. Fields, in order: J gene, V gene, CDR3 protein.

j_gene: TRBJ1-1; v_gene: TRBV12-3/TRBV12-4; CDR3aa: CASSSAEAFF
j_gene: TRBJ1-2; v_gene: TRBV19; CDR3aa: CASSPRDRGRHGYTF
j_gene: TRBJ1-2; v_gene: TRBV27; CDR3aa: CASSPYRDSSGYTF
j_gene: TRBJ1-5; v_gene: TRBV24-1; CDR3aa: CATSGTDSNQPQHF
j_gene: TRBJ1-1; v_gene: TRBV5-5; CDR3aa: CASSLYPGWGQNTEAFF
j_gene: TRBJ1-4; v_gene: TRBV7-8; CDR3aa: CASSLESATNEKLFF
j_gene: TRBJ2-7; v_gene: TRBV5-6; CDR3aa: CASSLGRTYEQYF
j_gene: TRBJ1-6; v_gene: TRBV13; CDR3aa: CASSSRTGYSPLHF
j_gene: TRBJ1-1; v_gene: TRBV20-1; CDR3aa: CSASRDRPNTEAFF
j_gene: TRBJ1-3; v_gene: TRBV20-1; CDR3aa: CSASGEVGNTIYF
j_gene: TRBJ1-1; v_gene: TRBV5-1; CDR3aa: CASSYRVDSLNTEAFF
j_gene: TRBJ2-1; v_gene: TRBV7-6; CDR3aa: CASSLVPFSYNEQFF
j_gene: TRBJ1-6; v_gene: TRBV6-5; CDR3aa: CASSYSNSGNSPLHF
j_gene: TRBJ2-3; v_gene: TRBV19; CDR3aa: CASSIDPGAGGTDTQYF
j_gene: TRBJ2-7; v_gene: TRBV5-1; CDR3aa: CASSLLAGDVDEQYF
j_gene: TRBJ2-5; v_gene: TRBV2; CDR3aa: CASSRDRSQETQYF
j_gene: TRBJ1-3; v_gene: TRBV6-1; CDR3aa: CASSEAEQNTIYF
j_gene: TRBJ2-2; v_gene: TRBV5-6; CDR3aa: CASSLVETVNTGELFF
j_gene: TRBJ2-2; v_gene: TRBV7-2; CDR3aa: CASSFRWGGPNTGELFF
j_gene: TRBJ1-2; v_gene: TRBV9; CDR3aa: CASSVEAGSGYTF
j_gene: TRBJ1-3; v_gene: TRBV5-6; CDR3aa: CASSWGLGTDSGNTIYF
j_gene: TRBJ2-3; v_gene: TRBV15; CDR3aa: CATSTDRGRDTQYF
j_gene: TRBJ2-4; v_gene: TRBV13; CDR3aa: CASSLVAWGAKNIQYF
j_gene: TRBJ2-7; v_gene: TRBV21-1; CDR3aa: CASSTPSEVSYEQYF
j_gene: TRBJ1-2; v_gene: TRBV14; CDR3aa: CASSQASSGQGANYGYTF
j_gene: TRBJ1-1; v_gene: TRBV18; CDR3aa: CASSPPSEANRVAFF
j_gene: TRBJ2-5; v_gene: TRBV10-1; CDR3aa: CASSEILGETQYF
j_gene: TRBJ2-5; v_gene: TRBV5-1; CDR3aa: CASSEEETQYF
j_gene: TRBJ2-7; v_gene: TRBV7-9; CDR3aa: CASVPWGEYEQYF
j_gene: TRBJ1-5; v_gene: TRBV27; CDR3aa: CASSLRGSQPQHF